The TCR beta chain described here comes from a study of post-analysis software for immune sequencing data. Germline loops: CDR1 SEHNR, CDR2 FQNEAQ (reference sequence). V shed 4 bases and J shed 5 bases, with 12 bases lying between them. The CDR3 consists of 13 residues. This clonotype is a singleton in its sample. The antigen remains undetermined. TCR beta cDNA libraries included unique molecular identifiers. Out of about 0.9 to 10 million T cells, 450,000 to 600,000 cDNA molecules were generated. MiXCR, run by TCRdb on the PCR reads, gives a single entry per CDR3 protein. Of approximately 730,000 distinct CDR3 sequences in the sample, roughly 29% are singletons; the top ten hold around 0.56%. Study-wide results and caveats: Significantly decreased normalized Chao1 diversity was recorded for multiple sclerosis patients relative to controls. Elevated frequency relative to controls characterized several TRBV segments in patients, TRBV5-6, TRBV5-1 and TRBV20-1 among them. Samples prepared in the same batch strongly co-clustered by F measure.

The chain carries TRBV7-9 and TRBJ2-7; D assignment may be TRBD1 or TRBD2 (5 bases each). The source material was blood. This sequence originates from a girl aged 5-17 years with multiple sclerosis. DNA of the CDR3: TGTGCCAGCAGCTCGGGACCGGGGAACGAGCAGTACTTC. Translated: CASSSGPGNEQYF.